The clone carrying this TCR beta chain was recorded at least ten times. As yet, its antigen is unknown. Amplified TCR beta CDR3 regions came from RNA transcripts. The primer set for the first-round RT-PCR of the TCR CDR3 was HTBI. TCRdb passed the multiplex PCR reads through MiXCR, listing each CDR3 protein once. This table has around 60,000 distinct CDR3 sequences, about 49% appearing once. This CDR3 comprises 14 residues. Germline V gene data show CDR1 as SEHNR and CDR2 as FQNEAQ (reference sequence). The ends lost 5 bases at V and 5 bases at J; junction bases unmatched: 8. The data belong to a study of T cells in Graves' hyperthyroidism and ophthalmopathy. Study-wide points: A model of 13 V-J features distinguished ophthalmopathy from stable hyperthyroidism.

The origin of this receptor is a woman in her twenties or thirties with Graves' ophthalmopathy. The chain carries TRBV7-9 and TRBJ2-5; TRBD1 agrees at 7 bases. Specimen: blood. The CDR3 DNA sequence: TGTGCCAGCAGCCCTAATACAGGGGAGGAGACCCAGTACTTC. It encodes CASSPNTGEETQYF.